The 18 T cell receptor beta chains presented below share a single source sample, sequenced in a study of T and B cells in COVID-19 patients. Blood genomic DNA input for TRB amplification was roughly 250-550 ng. TRB rearrangements were amplified by multiplex PCR with BIOMED2 TRB-A/B primers. TCRdb reanalysed the multiplex PCR reads using MiXCR and keeps one entry per CDR3 protein. The data show several thousand distinct CDR3 sequences, 25% to 35% seen once. The specimen sequenced was blood. The receptors shown here come from a human donor with active COVID-19.

This clonotype has only a few counts. The chain recombines TRBV5-4 with TRBJ2-5; 9 nucleotides align to TRBD1. CDR1 SGHNT and CDR2 YYREEE come from the germline V gene (reference sequence). The J segment lost 6 bases and the V segment lost 4 bases, leaving 13 bases of the junction unmatched. The CDR3 contains 16 residues. The DNA of the CDR3 is TGTGCCAGCAGCGCAACCCCGGGACAGGGAGGGAAGACCCAGTACTTC. This codes for CASSATPGQGGKTQYF.

The table lists this clonotype with a few counts. This rearrangement joins TRBV5-4 to TRBJ2-3, with 7 bases that match TRBD2. CDR1 is SGHNT, CDR2 YYREEE, per germline (reference sequence). The CDR3 has 14 residues. J was trimmed by 4 bases and V by 2 bases; bases with no gene match: 4. The CDR3 coding sequence is TGTGCCAGCAGCTTTCGGGAGGCCCCAGATACGCAGTATTTT. Its protein product is CASSFREAPDTQYF.

This clonotype is medium-sized in the sample. The chain joins TRBV18 to TRBJ1-4; D is ambiguous. Germline loops: CDR1 KGHSH, CDR2 LQKENI. Trimming stripped 2 bases from V and 0 bases from J, with 10 bases between. The CDR3 covers 16 residues. This chain's CDR3 is CASSPNSPSTNEKLFF. CDR3 coding DNA: TGTGCCAGCTCACCAAACAGTCCATCAACTAATGAAAAACTGTTTTTT.

Points on this clonotype: This may be a read error, as it is one base from a much larger clone. The gene calls are TRBV29-1 and TRBJ1-4; no definite D call. V shed 0 bases and J shed 4 bases, with 9 bases lying between them. The CDR3 runs to 14 residues. The V gene's germline CDR1 is SQVTM and CDR2 ANQGSEA. CDR3 loop: CSVEDRRVNEKLFF. For the CDR3, the DNA is TGCAGCGTTGAAGACAGGAGAGTTAATGAAAAACTGTTTTTT.

By share, this clonotype ranks as medium-sized. The chain recombines TRBV5-4 with TRBJ2-3; 9 nucleotides line up with TRBD1. Germline V gene sequence: CDR1 SGHNT, CDR2 YYREEE (reference sequence). This CDR3 is 15 amino acids long. After removal of 0 bases from V and 1 base from J, the junction contained 0 bases not matched to a gene. CDR3 sequence: CASSLGTGGTDTQYF. CDR3 DNA: TGTGCCAGCAGCTTGGGGACAGGGGGCACAGATACGCAGTATTTT.

This clonotype has more than one count but fewer than ten. V gene TRBV5-1 combines with J gene TRBJ2-5; D is perhaps TRBD1 (6 bases). The germline V gene has CDR1 SGHRS and CDR2 YFSETQ. The CDR3 covers 14 residues. Deletions cut 0 bases from V and 6 bases from J, with 12 bases between. The chain's CDR3 is CASSLGTGWQTQYF. CDR3 in DNA: TGCGCCAGCAGCTTGGGCACAGGGTGGCAGACCCAGTACTTC. Combining the CDR3 with reference TRBV5-1 and TRBJ2-5 gives the whole variable domain KAGVTQTPRYLIKTRGQQVTLSCSPISGHRSVSWYQQTPGQGLQFLFEYFSETQRNKGNFPGRFSGRQFSNSRSEMNVSTLELGDSALYLCASSLGTGWQTQYFGPGTRLLVL.

The chain combines TRBV7-2 with TRBJ2-3, with D possibly matching TRBD2 (5 bases). CDR3 length equals 14 residues. From germline, CDR1 is SGHTA and CDR2 FQGNSA. The V end was cut by 3 bases, the J end by 6 bases, with 13 bases between. The CDR3 loop is CASSFGPGGDTQYF. CDR3 bases: TGTGCCAGCAGCTTCGGACCGGGCGGGGATACGCAGTATTTT.

V is TRBV5-4 and J is TRBJ1-2; D perhaps matches TRBD1 (5 bases). The germline V gene encodes CDR1 SGHNT and CDR2 YYREEE (reference sequence). The V end was cut by 0 bases, the J end by 3 bases, with 9 bases between. The CDR3 covers 14 residues. The CDR3 loop is CASSLGGVDYGYTF. CDR3 coding DNA: TGTGCCAGCAGCTTGGGGGGGGTTGACTATGGCTACACCTTC.

The chain links TRBV6-5 to TRBJ2-5; 8 nucleotides match TRBD1. CDR1 is MNHEY, CDR2 SVGAGI, per germline. Unmatched junction bases numbered 10, after V lost 2 bases and J lost 5 bases. This CDR3 region has 16 residues. CDR3 nucleotide sequence: TGTGCCAGCAGTTACCGGTGGCAGGGGGCGAGGGAGACCCAGTACTTC. Translated, it gives CASSYRWQGARETQYF.

By sample fraction, this clonotype is medium-sized. The V and J genes are TRBV5-6 and TRBJ2-2; 7 bases align to TRBD1. Germline V gene data show CDR1 as SGHDT and CDR2 as YYEEEE. The CDR3 length is 20 residues. V shed 4 bases and J 2 bases; nucleotides not matched to a gene: 20. The CDR3 DNA follows: TGTGCCAGCAGCCCAACTCCACCGACAGGGTCCCCTACCAACACCGGGGAGCTGTTTTTT. This gives the protein CASSPTPPTGSPTNTGELFF.

By frequency in the sample, this clonotype is medium-sized (0.01 to 0.1%). This chain uses TRBV6-6 with TRBJ2-2, with D maybe TRBD2 (5 bases). The germline V and J ends were trimmed by 6 bases and 6 bases, with 14 bases remaining between them. The CDR3 has 14 residues. CDR1 and CDR2 from the germline V gene are MNHNY and SVGAGI (reference sequence). The CDR3 DNA reads as TGTGCCAGCAGCCTCGAGCTAGCTCCCGGGGAGCTGTTTTTT. Encoded protein: CASSLELAPGELFF.

The chain joins TRBV11-2 to TRBJ2-3; no firm D call. The CDR3 loop spans 13 amino acids. Germline assignment: CDR1 SGHAT and CDR2 FQNNGV. V lost 0 bases and J lost 1, with 2 bases in between. This chain's CDR3 is CASSLDGTDTQYF. The CDR3 bases are TGTGCCAGCAGCTTAGATGGCACAGATACGCAGTATTTT. Full variable domain (outside the CDR3, taken from reference TRBV11-2 and TRBJ2-3): EAGVAQSPRYKIIEKRQSVAFWCNPISGHATLYWYQQILGQGPKLLIQFQNNGVVDDSQLPKDRFSAERLKGVDSTLKIQPAKLEDSAVYLCASSLDGTDTQYFGPGTRLTVL.

As concerns this clonotype: A much larger clone is a single base away; this may be a read error. The rearrangement links TRBV6-2 or TRBV6-3 to TRBJ2-7; 7 nucleotides agree with TRBD2. Germline CDR1 is MNHEY and CDR2 is SVGEGT. This CDR3 is 14 amino acids long. V was pared by 6 bases and J by 3 bases, with 8 bases of the junction left unmatched. For the CDR3, the DNA is TGTGCCAGCAGGTCTGGGGGGGGGGACTACGAGCAGTACGTC. This translates into CASRSGGGDYEQYV.

The chain carries TRBV12-3 or TRBV12-4 and TRBJ1-1, with D perhaps TRBD1 (5 bases). This CDR3 is built from 14 residues. The V gene lost 6 bases and the J gene lost 5 bases, with 16 bases spanning the gap. This CDR3 reads CASSRDLLETEAFF. In DNA, the CDR3 is TGTGCCAGCAGCCGGGACCTACTAGAGACTGAAGCTTTCTTT.

This chain uses TRBV19 with TRBJ2-2; 10 nucleotides match TRBD2. This CDR3 is 18 amino acids long. Germline V gene data show CDR1 as LNHDA and CDR2 as SQIVND (reference sequence). V lost 3 bases to trimming and J lost 0 bases; unmatched junction nucleotides: 7. CDR3 in DNA: TGTGCCAGTAGTATTTTCCCTAGCGGGGGACCGAACACCGGGGAGCTGTTTTTT. Its translation: CASSIFPSGGPNTGELFF.

This clonotype was observed a single time. One end of the junction varies from germline; a read error may be responsible. The CDR3 reads CASSRGTGGGDTQCF. The CDR3 region has the DNA TGTGCCAGCAGTAGAGGGACAGGGGGCGGGGATACGCAGTGTTTT. The chain carries TRBV12-3 or TRBV12-4 and TRBJ2-3; 12 bases match TRBD1. There are 15 residues in the CDR3.

The gene calls are TRBV6-1 and TRBJ1-5; 12 bases agree with TRBD1. V lost 6 bases and J lost 6; bases outside the gene matches: 9. The CDR3 has 16 residues. Germline-derived CDR1 and CDR2 are MNHNS and SASEGT. CDR3 protein: CASRGSGQGAGQPQHF. CDR3 DNA: TGTGCCAGCAGAGGTTCGGGACAGGGGGCCGGTCAGCCCCAGCATTTT.

This clonotype is classed as medium-sized. The gene calls are TRBV5-6 and TRBJ2-3; 7 bases are a match to TRBD1. J was trimmed by 5 bases and V by 2 bases; bases with no gene match: 2. Germline V lookup: CDR1 SGHDT, CDR2 YYEEEE. The CDR3 sequence is 13 residues long. This CDR3 reads CASSFTGVDTQYF. The CDR3 DNA reads TGTGCCAGCAGCTTTACAGGGGTAGATACGCAGTATTTT.